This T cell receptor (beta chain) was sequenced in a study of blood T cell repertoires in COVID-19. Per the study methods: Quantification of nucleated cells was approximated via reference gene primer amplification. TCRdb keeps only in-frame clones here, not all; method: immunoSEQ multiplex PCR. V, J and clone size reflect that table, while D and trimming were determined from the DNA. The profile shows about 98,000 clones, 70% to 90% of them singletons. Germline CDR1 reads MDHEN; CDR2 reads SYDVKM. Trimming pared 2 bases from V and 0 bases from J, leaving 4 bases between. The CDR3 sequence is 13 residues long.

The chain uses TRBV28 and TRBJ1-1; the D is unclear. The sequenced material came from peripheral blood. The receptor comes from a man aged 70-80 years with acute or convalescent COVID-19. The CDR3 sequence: CASSLNMNTEAFF. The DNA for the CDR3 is TGTGCCAGCAGTTTAAATATGAACACTGAAGCTTTCTTT.